The 21 T cell receptor beta chains in this list originate from one sample, sequenced in a study of T-cell reconstitution after alpha-beta-depleted transplantation in children. For TCRbeta, the library was prepared with unique molecular identifiers. TCRdb analysed the PCR reads with MiXCR anew, one entry per CDR3 protein. The sample holds 90,000 to 100,000 distinct CDR3 sequences, 12% seen once. The sequencing used PBMCs from the stem cell graft donor, collected from the stem cell graft. These receptors all come from a human donor who donated a stem cell graft to a child with inherited bone marrow failure.

This clonotype was counted ten times or more. This chain links TRBV14 with TRBJ2-1, with 10 nucleotides matching TRBD2. With 4 bases clipped from V and 8 bases from J, the junction kept 11 bases outside the gene matches. This CDR3 has 16 residues. Germline assignment: CDR1 SGHDN and CDR2 FVKESK. The CDR3 DNA reads TGTGCCAGCAGCCGCCTGGGAGCGGGAGGGTCGTATGAGCAGTTCTTC. Amino acids: CASSRLGAGGSYEQFF.

This clonotype was observed many times. The chain uses TRBV6-1 and TRBJ2-1; TRBD2 matches 9 bases. Germline V gene lookup returns CDR1 MNHNS and CDR2 SASEGT. Unmatched junction bases numbered 16, after V lost 2 bases and J lost 5 bases. The CDR3 has 19 residues. The CDR3 reads CASSEHVSGGGRANNEQFF. The CDR3 coding sequence is TGTGCCAGCAGTGAACATGTATCTGGGGGCGGGAGGGCCAACAATGAGCAGTTCTTC.

This clonotype was seen ten or more times. V and J are TRBV7-2 and TRBJ1-2; D gene uncertain. Trimming stripped 5 bases from V and 6 bases from J, with 13 bases between. The CDR3 is made up of 13 amino acids. Germline lookup yields CDR1 SGHTA and CDR2 FQGNSA. The CDR3 loop is CASSQWETNGYTF. The DNA of the CDR3 is TGTGCCAGCAGCCAGTGGGAAACTAATGGCTACACCTTC. The full variable domain, completed using reference TRBV7-2 and TRBJ1-2, is GAGVSQSPSNKVTEKGKDVELRCDPISGHTALYWYRQSLGQGLEFLIYFQGNSAPDKSGLPSDRFSAERTGGSVSTLTIQRTQQEDSAVYLCASSQWETNGYTFGSGTRLTVV.

This clonotype was counted ten times or more. The chain recombines TRBV28 with TRBJ2-7; 7 bases align to TRBD1. CDR1 and CDR2 (germline): MDHEN, SYDVKM. The junction had 7 bases not matched to a gene; V was cut back by 10 bases and J by 4 bases. The CDR3 covers 12 residues. The CDR3: CATTDRLYEQYF. In DNA form, the CDR3 reads TGTGCCACGACGGACAGGCTTTACGAGCAGTACTTC. Combining the CDR3 with reference TRBV28 and TRBJ2-7 gives the whole variable domain DVKVTQSSRYLVKRTGEKVFLECVQDMDHENMFWYRQDPGLGLRLIYFSYDVKMKEKGDIPEGYSVSREKKERFSLILESASTNQTSMYLCATTDRLYEQYFGPGTRLTVT.

The V call is TRBV27, the J call TRBJ2-7, with D possibly TRBD1 on 6 matching bases. V was shortened by 1 base and J by 5 bases, with 21 bases between the two germline ends. Germline CDR1 MNHEY, CDR2 SMNVEV (reference sequence). This CDR3 is 17 amino acids long. CDR3 coding DNA: TGTGCCAGCAGTTTATTGTCCTTCGTAGACAGGCGTAACGAGCAGTACTTC. As protein: CASSLLSFVDRRNEQYF.

This clonotype was recorded a few times. The chain links TRBV19 to TRBJ2-2; D ambiguous. The CDR3 is made up of 14 amino acids. The V end lost 5 bases, the J end lost 6 bases, and 13 bases lay between the germline ends. Germline V gives CDR1 LNHDA, CDR2 SQIVND (reference sequence). This CDR3 reads CASSRWGNAGELFF. CDR3 in DNA: TGTGCCAGTAGTCGTTGGGGAAATGCCGGGGAGCTGTTTTTT.

The chain recombines TRBV20-1 with TRBJ2-3, with 10 bases fitting TRBD2. Trimming took 3 bases from V and 2 from J; bases not matched to a gene: 8. The germline V gene encodes CDR1 DFQATT and CDR2 SNEGSKA (reference sequence). The CDR3 totals 16 residues. Written as DNA, the CDR3 is TGCAGTGCTAGCTCCTCGACTAGCGGGTACACAGATACGCAGTATTTT. This sequence encodes CSASSSTSGYTDTQYF.

This clonotype was picked up many times. V usage is TRBV4-2 and J usage is TRBJ1-1, with TRBD1 matching over 9 bases. J lost 3 bases, V lost 4 bases, and 9 bases had no gene match. Germline CDR1 LGHNA, CDR2 YNFKEQ. The CDR3 contains 16 residues. The CDR3 here is CASSRRVDRGDTEAFF. DNA of the CDR3: TGTGCCAGCAGCCGAAGGGTGGACAGGGGAGACACTGAAGCTTTCTTT.

This clonotype was observed at least ten times. This chain uses TRBV5-6 with TRBJ2-2; a weak D match, TRBD1 (6 bases). V lost 5 bases and J lost 7, with 15 bases in between. The germline V gene has CDR1 SGHDT and CDR2 YYEEEE. This CDR3 contains 14 residues. In DNA, the CDR3 is TGTGCCAGCAGTCCGGGACAACTGAACGGGGAGCTGTTTTTT. Translation: CASSPGQLNGELFF.

This clonotype has more than one count but fewer than ten. This rearrangement joins TRBV6-6 to TRBJ2-1; TRBD2 matches 14 bases. The CDR3 is 17 residues long. With 5 bases clipped from V and 4 bases from J, the junction kept 7 bases outside the gene matches. CDR1 and CDR2 (germline): MNHNY, SVGAGI (reference sequence). This CDR3 is CASSRLAGGFGYNEQFF. The CDR3 coding sequence is TGTGCCAGCAGTCGACTAGCGGGGGGGTTTGGGTACAATGAGCAGTTCTTC.

This clonotype was seen a few times. This chain uses TRBV27 with TRBJ1-5; D may be TRBD1 (5 bases). This CDR3 comprises 15 residues. The V gene's germline CDR1 is MNHEY and CDR2 SMNVEV (reference sequence). V lost 6 bases, J lost 2 bases, and 14 bases lay in between. CDR3 residues: CASRPFRDGNQPQHF. The CDR3 coding sequence is TGTGCCAGCAGACCCTTCCGGGACGGCAATCAGCCCCAGCATTTT.

This clonotype was seen at least ten times. V and J are TRBV6-2 or TRBV6-3 and TRBJ2-3, with D possibly matching TRBD2 (6 bases). Germline CDR1 reads MNHEY; CDR2 reads SVGEGT. The length of the CDR3 is 17 residues. V lost 6 bases, J lost 3 bases, and 22 bases lay in between. The CDR3: CASSPLVGLQVTDTQYF. The CDR3 DNA reads TGTGCCAGCAGCCCCCTGGTGGGACTCCAGGTAACAGATACGCAGTATTTT.

Only a few counts were recorded for this clonotype. The chain recombines TRBV28 with TRBJ2-7; D is tentatively TRBD1 or TRBD2 (5 bases each). Deletions cut 5 bases from V and 0 bases from J, with 17 bases between. From germline, CDR1 is MDHEN and CDR2 SYDVKM. The CDR3 sequence is 16 residues long. For the CDR3, the DNA is TGTGCCAGCAGTCGGATCTCGGGACGTAGCTCCTACGAGCAGTACTTC. Protein: CASSRISGRSSYEQYF.

This clonotype was seen at least ten times. DNA of the CDR3: TGTGCCAGCAGCGCCTTCGATACGCAGTATTTT. This gives the protein CASSAFDTQYF. The chain uses TRBV9 and TRBJ2-3; D not resolved. CDR3 size: 11 residues. Per germline, CDR1 SGDLS and CDR2 YYNGEE. V lost 3 bases and J 6 bases, leaving 5 bases between the germline ends.

This clonotype was counted many times. The rearrangement joins TRBV5-1 to TRBJ2-3; the match to TRBD1 covers 7 bases. The CDR3 has 15 residues. The germline CDR1 and CDR2 sequences are SGHRS and YFSETQ. The J segment lost 5 bases and the V segment lost 0 bases, leaving 6 bases of the junction unmatched. CDR3 sequence (DNA): TGCGCCAGCAGCTTGGCCACAGGGGTTGTAGATACGCAGTATTTT. Protein sequence: CASSLATGVVDTQYF.

The chain couples TRBV4-3 to TRBJ1-3; 9 nucleotides agree with TRBD1. The CDR3 is 17 residues long. Trimming took 0 bases from V and 3 from J; bases not matched to a gene: 6. The germline gives CDR1 LGHNA, CDR2 YSLEER. The CDR3 reads CASSQEPGQGYGNTIYF. The CDR3 coding sequence is TGCGCCAGCAGCCAAGAGCCGGGACAGGGATATGGAAACACCATATATTTT.

This clonotype was observed many times. This rearrangement joins TRBV29-1 to TRBJ2-1; possibly TRBD2 for D (6 bases). The CDR3 loop spans 14 amino acids. V lost 2 bases, J lost 4 bases, and 12 bases lay in between. Per germline, CDR1 SQVTM and CDR2 ANQGSEA. CDR3: CSVEFAGLYNEQFF. CDR3 DNA: TGCAGCGTTGAATTTGCGGGATTATACAATGAGCAGTTCTTC.

This clonotype showed up many times. The gene calls are TRBV24-1 and TRBJ2-3; a weak D match, TRBD2 (5 bases). Trimming cost V 5 bases and J 3 bases, with 8 bases left between them. Looked up from germline, CDR1 is KGHDR and CDR2 is SFDVKD. This CDR3 has 13 residues. The CDR3 protein is CATSGTRTDTQYF. Here the CDR3 DNA reads TGTGCCACCAGTGGAACTAGAACAGATACGCAGTATTTT.

The chain is built from TRBV2 and TRBJ1-1; TRBD1 aligns across 7 bases. This CDR3 spans 16 amino acids. Germline CDR1 and CDR2: SNHLY and FYNNEI. V was clipped by 1 base and J by 0 bases; unmatched bases: 5. The CDR3 DNA reads as TGTGCCAGCAGTGAAGGACAGGGCTCTCTGAACACTGAAGCTTTCTTT. Protein product: CASSEGQGSLNTEAFF.

The table lists this clonotype with many counts. The gene calls are TRBV15 and TRBJ2-2; possibly TRBD2 for D (5 bases). The germline V gene has CDR1 LNHNV and CDR2 YYDKDF (reference sequence). The CDR3 spans 16 residues. The germline V and J ends were trimmed by 0 bases and 0 bases, with 8 bases remaining between them. The CDR3 bases are TGTGCCACCAGCAGAGATCTAGCCTCGAACACCGGGGAGCTGTTTTTT. Translating it yields CATSRDLASNTGELFF.

This clonotype showed up many times. This rearrangement joins TRBV5-1 to TRBJ2-1; 9 bases agree with TRBD2. Germline V gene data show CDR1 as SGHRS and CDR2 as YFSETQ. This CDR3 is 15 amino acids long. The trim removed 1 base at V and 5 bases at J, leaving 4 bases unmatched. The CDR3 region is CASSLPLAGHNEQFF. In DNA, the CDR3 is TGCGCCAGCAGCTTGCCTCTAGCGGGACACAATGAGCAGTTCTTC.